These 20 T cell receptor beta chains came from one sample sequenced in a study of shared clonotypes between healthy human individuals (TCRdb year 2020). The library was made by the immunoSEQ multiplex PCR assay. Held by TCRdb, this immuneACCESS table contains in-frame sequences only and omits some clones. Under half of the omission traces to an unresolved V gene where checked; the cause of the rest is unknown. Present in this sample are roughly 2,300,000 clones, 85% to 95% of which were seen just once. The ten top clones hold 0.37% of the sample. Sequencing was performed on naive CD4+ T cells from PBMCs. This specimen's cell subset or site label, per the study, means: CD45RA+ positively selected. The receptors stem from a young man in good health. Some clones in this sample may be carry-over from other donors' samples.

In DNA form, the CDR3 reads TGTGCCAGCTCACCAGGTCAGGGTGCCTATGGCTACACCTTC. Its translation: CASSPGQGAYGYTF. This rearrangement joins TRBV18 to TRBJ1-2; possible D gene TRBD1, 5 bases. The CDR3 runs to 14 residues. Germline V CDR1 and CDR2: KGHSH, LQKENI. The V end was cut by 2 bases, the J end by 4 bases, with 11 bases between.

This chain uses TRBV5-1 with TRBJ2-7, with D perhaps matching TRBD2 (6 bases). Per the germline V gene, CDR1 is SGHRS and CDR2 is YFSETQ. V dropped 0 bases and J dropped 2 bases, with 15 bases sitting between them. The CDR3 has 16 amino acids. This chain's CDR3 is CASSLGPSVLTYEQYF. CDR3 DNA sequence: TGCGCCAGCAGCTTGGGGCCTAGCGTTTTGACCTACGAGCAGTACTTC.

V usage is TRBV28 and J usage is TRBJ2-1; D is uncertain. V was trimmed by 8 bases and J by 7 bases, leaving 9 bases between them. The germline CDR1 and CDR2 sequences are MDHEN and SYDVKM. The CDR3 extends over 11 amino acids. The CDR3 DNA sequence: TGTGCCAGCTCGGTGGGGAATGAGCAGTTCTTC. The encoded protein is CASSVGNEQFF.

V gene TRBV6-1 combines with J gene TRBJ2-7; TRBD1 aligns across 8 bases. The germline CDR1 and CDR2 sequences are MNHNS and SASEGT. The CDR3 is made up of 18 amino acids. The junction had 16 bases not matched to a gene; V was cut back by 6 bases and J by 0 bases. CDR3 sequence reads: CASSENSPRTGSSYEQYF. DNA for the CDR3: TGTGCCAGCAGCGAAAACTCCCCAAGGACAGGGAGCTCCTACGAGCAGTACTTC.

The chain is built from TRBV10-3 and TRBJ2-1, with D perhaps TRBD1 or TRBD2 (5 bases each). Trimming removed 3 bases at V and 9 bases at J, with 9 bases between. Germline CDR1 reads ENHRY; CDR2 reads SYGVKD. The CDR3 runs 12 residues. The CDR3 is CAISDRELEQFF. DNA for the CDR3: TGTGCCATCAGTGACAGGGAGCTTGAGCAGTTCTTC.

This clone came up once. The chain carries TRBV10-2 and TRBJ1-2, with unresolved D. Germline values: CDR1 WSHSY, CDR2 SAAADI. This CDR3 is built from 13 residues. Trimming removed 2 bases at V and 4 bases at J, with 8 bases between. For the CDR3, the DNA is TGCGCCAGCAGTGAGGTGGTAAGCTATGGCTACACCTTC. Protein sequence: CASSEVVSYGYTF.

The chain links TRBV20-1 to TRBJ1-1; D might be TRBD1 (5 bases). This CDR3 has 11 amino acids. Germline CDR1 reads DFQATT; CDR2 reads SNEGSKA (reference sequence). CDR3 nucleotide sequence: TGCATTCTAGGGACGAGGACTGAAGCTTTCTTT. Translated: CILGTRTEAFF.

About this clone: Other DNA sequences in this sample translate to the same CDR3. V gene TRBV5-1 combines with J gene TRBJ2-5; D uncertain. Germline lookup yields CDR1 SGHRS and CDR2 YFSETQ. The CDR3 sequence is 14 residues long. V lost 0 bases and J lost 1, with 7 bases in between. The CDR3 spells CASSLGQPQETQYF. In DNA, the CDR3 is TGCGCCAGCAGCTTGGGGCAGCCCCAAGAGACCCAGTACTTC.

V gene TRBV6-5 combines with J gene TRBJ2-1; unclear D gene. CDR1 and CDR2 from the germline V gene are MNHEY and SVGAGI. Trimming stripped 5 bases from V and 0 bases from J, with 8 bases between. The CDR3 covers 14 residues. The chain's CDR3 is CASSSRPSYNEQFF. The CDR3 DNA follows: TGTGCCAGCAGTAGCAGACCCTCCTACAATGAGCAGTTCTTC.

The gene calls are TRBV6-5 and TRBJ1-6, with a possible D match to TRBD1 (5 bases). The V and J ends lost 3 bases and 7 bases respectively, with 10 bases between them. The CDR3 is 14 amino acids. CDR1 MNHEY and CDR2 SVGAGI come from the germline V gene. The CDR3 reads CASSYRTGNSPLHF. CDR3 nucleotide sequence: TGTGCCAGCAGTTATCGTACAGGCAATTCACCCCTCCACTTT.

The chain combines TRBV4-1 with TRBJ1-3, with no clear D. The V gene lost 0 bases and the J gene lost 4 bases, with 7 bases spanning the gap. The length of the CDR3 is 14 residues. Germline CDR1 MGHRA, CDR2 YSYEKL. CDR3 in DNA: TGCGCCAGCAGCCAAGACGTTGTGGGAAACACCATATATTTT. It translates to CASSQDVVGNTIYF.

The CDR3 loop reads CASTLAAGYFYEQYF. The DNA of the CDR3 is TGTGCCAGCACGTTGGCGGCAGGGTACTTCTACGAGCAGTACTTC. The chain couples TRBV5-5 to TRBJ2-7, with TRBD1 as a possible D gene (5 bases). CDR3 length: 15 amino acids. The germline V gene has CDR1 SGHKS and CDR2 YYEKEE (reference sequence). V lost 6 bases and J lost 3, with 19 bases in between.

This CDR3 is CASSLAGAGTEAFF. In nucleotides, the CDR3 is TGTGCCAGCAGCTTAGCGGGGGCGGGAACTGAAGCTTTCTTT. The chain links TRBV7-9 to TRBJ1-1, with D perhaps TRBD1 (6 bases). Deletions cut 0 bases from V and 5 bases from J, with 10 bases between. This CDR3 spans 14 amino acids. Germline V gives CDR1 SEHNR, CDR2 FQNEAQ (reference sequence).

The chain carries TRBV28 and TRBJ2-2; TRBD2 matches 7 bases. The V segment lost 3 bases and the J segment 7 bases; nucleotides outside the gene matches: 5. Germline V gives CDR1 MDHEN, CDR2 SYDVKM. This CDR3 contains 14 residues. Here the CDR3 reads CASSFGGRVGELFF. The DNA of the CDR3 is TGTGCCAGCAGTTTCGGCGGGAGAGTCGGGGAGCTGTTTTTT.

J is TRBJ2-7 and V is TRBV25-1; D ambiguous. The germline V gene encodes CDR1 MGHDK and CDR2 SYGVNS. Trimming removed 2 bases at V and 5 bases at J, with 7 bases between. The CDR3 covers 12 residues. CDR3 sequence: CASSERSHEQYF. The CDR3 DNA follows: TGTGCCAGCAGTGAACGGAGTCACGAGCAGTACTTC.

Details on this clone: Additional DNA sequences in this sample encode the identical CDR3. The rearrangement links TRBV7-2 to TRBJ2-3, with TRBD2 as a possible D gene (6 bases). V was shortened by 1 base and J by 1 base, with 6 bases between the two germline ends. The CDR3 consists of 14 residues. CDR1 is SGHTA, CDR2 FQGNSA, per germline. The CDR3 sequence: CASSLGRGTDTQYF. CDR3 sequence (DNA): TGTGCCAGCAGCTTAGGGAGGGGCACAGATACGCAGTATTTT.

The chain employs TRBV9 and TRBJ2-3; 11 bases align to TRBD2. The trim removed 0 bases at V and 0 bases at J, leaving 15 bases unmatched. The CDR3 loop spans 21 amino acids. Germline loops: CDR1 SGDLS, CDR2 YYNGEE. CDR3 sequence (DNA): TGTGCCAGCAGCGTAGCTACACATTTCTGGACTAGCGGGTACAGCACAGATACGCAGTATTTT. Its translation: CASSVATHFWTSGYSTDTQYF.

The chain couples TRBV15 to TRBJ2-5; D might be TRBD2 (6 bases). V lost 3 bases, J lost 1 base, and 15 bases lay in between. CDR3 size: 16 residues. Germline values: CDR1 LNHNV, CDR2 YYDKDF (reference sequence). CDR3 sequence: CATSSGGERVQETQYF. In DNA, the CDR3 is TGTGCCACCAGCAGCGGGGGTGAAAGGGTCCAAGAGACCCAGTACTTC.

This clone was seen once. The DNA for the CDR3 is TGTGCCAGCAGCACCAGGGGGCGCCTGGGAGAGCAGTACTTC. Translated: CASSTRGRLGEQYF. The chain is built from TRBV7-8 and TRBJ2-7; 8 bases are a match to TRBD1. Trimming removed 5 bases from V and 7 bases from J; junction bases left unmatched: 10. The CDR3 consists of 14 residues. The germline V gene encodes CDR1 SGHVS and CDR2 FQNEAQ.

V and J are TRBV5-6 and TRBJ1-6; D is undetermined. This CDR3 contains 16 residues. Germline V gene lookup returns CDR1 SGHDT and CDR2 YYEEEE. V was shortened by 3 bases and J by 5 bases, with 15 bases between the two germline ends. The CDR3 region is CASSWELGLDNSPLHF. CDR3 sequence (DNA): TGTGCCAGCAGCTGGGAACTCGGGCTGGATAATTCACCCCTCCACTTT.